Below are 23 T cell receptor beta chains sequenced from a single sample in a study of shared clonotypes between healthy human individuals. The data were produced by immunoSEQ multiplex PCR, yet TCRdb's version contains in-frame clones alone and is incomplete. The sample shows roughly 2,300,000 clones, just under 95% of them seen only once. Input material: naive CD4+ T cells from PBMCs. The sample's subset: CD45RA+ positively selected. The receptor source for this set is a man in his late teens or twenties in good health. Some clones in this sample may be carry-over from other donors' samples.

This chain joins TRBV7-9 and TRBJ1-1; TRBD1 is a possible D gene (5 bases). Looked up from germline, CDR1 is SEHNR and CDR2 is FQNEAQ (reference sequence). The CDR3 loop spans 18 amino acids. Trimming removed 5 bases at V and 0 bases at J, with 22 bases between. CDR3: CASSLPRRQGNLNTEAFF. DNA for the CDR3: TGTGCCAGCAGCCTCCCTCGGCGCCAGGGAAATTTGAACACTGAAGCTTTCTTT.

This chain joins TRBV27 and TRBJ2-1; 7 bases align to TRBD1. The CDR3 is 15 residues long. V shed 11 bases, J shed 5 bases, and the junction held 15 bases outside the gene matches. The V gene's germline CDR1 is MNHEY and CDR2 SMNVEV (reference sequence). In DNA form, the CDR3 reads TGTGCCCGAAGCCTTCCACAGGGGTATCACAATGAGCAGTTCTTC. Its translation: CARSLPQGYHNEQFF.

The CDR3 is CASSPGGTRGQYF. CDR3 nucleotide sequence: TGTGCCAGCAGCCCGGGTGGGACCCGAGGGCAGTATTTT. The V gene is TRBV5-8, the J gene TRBJ2-3, with D possibly being TRBD1 or TRBD2 (5 bases each). Trimming removed 4 bases from V and 11 bases from J, with 17 bases in between. CDR3 length equals 13 residues. CDR1 and CDR2 from the germline V gene are SGHTS and YDEGEE.

The rearrangement links TRBV7-9 to TRBJ2-1; the D call may be TRBD1 or TRBD2 (6 bases each). Trimming shortened V by 6 bases and J by 9 bases, and 15 bases separated the two germline ends. This CDR3 is 13 amino acids long. Per germline, CDR1 SEHNR and CDR2 FQNEAQ (reference sequence). Here the CDR3 reads CASRGSGAGEQFF. The DNA for the CDR3 is TGTGCCAGCAGAGGCTCGGGGGCAGGTGAGCAGTTCTTC.

The gene calls are TRBV6-1 and TRBJ2-2; possible D gene TRBD2, 6 bases. Trimming shortened V by 4 bases and J by 8 bases, and 17 bases separated the two germline ends. Per the germline V gene, CDR1 is MNHNS and CDR2 is SASEGT. The CDR3 has 15 amino acids. CDR3 residues: CASSAMGGRRGELFF. DNA of the CDR3: TGTGCCAGCAGTGCAATGGGAGGCAGAAGGGGGGAGCTGTTTTTT.

Remarks on this clone: Other DNA sequences within the sample encode an identical CDR3. The chain combines TRBV5-4 with TRBJ2-1, with D possibly being TRBD2 (6 bases). From germline, CDR1 is SGHNT and CDR2 YYREEE (reference sequence). Trimming removed 2 bases from V and 0 bases from J, with 6 bases in between. CDR3 size: 14 residues. The CDR3 DNA sequence: TGTGCCAGCAGCTTAGCGGGCTCCTACAATGAGCAGTTCTTC. It translates to CASSLAGSYNEQFF. Drawing the rest from reference TRBV5-4 and TRBJ2-1, the complete variable domain is ETGVTQSPTHLIKTRGQQVTLRCSSQSGHNTVSWYQQALGQGPQFIFQYYREEENGRGNFPPRFSGLQFPNYSSELNVNALELDDSALYLCASSLAGSYNEQFFGPGTRLTVL.

In regard to this clone: Other DNA sequences from this sample encode an identical CDR3 as well. This chain connects TRBV2 to TRBJ2-5; 13 nucleotides align to TRBD2. The V gene end was trimmed by 4 bases and the J gene end by 1 base; junction bases not matched to a gene: 0. CDR1 and CDR2 from the germline V gene are SNHLY and FYNNEI. There are 15 residues in the CDR3. The CDR3 reads CASSGTSGSQETQYF. The CDR3 region has the DNA TGTGCCAGCAGTGGGACTAGCGGGAGCCAAGAGACCCAGTACTTC.

The J gene is TRBJ2-1, the V gene TRBV7-9; D may be TRBD2 (6 bases). Deletions cut 0 bases from V and 1 base from J, with 19 bases between. Germline lookup yields CDR1 SEHNR and CDR2 FQNEAQ (reference sequence). The length of the CDR3 is 19 residues. The DNA of the CDR3 is TGTGCCAGCAGCTTAGCGCGGGGCCTAGCTGCACTGTCCTACAATGAGCAGTTCTTC. As protein: CASSLARGLAALSYNEQFF.

The rearrangement joins TRBV5-4 to TRBJ2-5; 8 bases are a match to TRBD2. V dropped 4 bases and J dropped 1; count of bases not matched to a gene: 3. Germline V lookup: CDR1 SGHNT, CDR2 YYREEE (reference sequence). This CDR3 spans 14 amino acids. The CDR3 here is CASSVSGTQETQYF. The CDR3 DNA sequence: TGTGCCAGCAGCGTTAGCGGGACCCAAGAGACCCAGTACTTC.

CDR3 in DNA: TGTGCCAGCAGCTTAAGCGGACCGACTCAAGCTTTCTTT. Protein sequence: CASSLSGPTQAFF. The chain uses TRBV7-9 and TRBJ1-1; D uncertain. Germline loops: CDR1 SEHNR, CDR2 FQNEAQ (reference sequence). The CDR3 consists of 13 residues. V was shortened by 2 bases and J by 9 bases, with 13 bases between the two germline ends.

The V call is TRBV5-4, the J call TRBJ1-4; perhaps TRBD1 as D (6 bases). The V and J ends lost 3 bases and 8 bases respectively, with 17 bases between them. Germline CDR1 reads SGHNT; CDR2 reads YYREEE (reference sequence). The CDR3 is 15 residues long. This chain's CDR3 is CASSSPGMGTEKLFF. CDR3 in DNA: TGTGCCAGCAGCTCCCCCGGGATGGGGACAGAAAAACTGTTTTTT.

This chain links TRBV6-5 with TRBJ2-7; D might be TRBD1 or TRBD2, each matching 5 bases. The V gene lost 2 bases and the J gene lost 7 bases, with 12 bases spanning the gap. Germline-derived CDR1 and CDR2 are MNHEY and SVGAGI. The CDR3 is made up of 13 amino acids. This CDR3 is CASSYKGEGEQYF. The CDR3 bases are TGTGCCAGCAGTTACAAGGGCGAGGGGGAGCAGTACTTC.

The J gene is TRBJ2-5, the V gene TRBV30; D tentatively fits TRBD1 or TRBD2 (6 bases each). V was shortened by 1 base and J by 6 bases, with 12 bases between the two germline ends. The CDR3 length is 13 residues. Germline CDR1 and CDR2: GTSNPN and SVGIG (reference sequence). The CDR3 sequence is CAWSGPGAKTQYF. DNA of the CDR3: TGTGCCTGGAGTGGGCCGGGGGCAAAGACCCAGTACTTC. The variable domain in full, with the rest retrieved from reference TRBV30 and TRBJ2-5, is SQTIHQWPATLVQPVGSPLSLECTVEGTSNPNLYWYRQAAGRGLQLLFYSVGIGQISSEVPQNLSASRPQDRQFILSSKKLLLSDSGFYLCAWSGPGAKTQYFGPGTRLLVL.

The chain recombines TRBV2 with TRBJ2-5; D ambiguous. The germline V gene has CDR1 SNHLY and CDR2 FYNNEI. This CDR3 has 14 amino acids. V lost 1 base to trimming and J lost 5 bases, with 11 bases between them. The CDR3 here is CASSEGAPRETQYF. The CDR3 DNA reads TGTGCCAGCAGTGAAGGGGCTCCCCGGGAGACCCAGTACTTC.

The CDR3 sequence: CASSRDNTGELFF. The CDR3, as DNA: TGCGCCAGCAGCCGAGATAACACCGGGGAGCTGTTTTTT. The chain joins TRBV4-1 to TRBJ2-2; D unclear. In germline, CDR1 is MGHRA, CDR2 YSYEKL. Trimming removed 4 bases from V and 2 bases from J, with 5 bases in between. The CDR3 contains 13 residues.

The genes are TRBV11-2 and TRBJ1-4, with 10 bases identical to TRBD1. The germline gives CDR1 SGHAT, CDR2 FQNNGV. The CDR3 covers 14 residues. V lost 5 bases and J lost 7; bases outside the gene matches: 4. CDR3 amino acids: CASSTGTGAEKLFF. CDR3 bases: TGTGCCAGCAGCACCGGGACAGGGGCTGAAAAACTGTTTTTT.

The V and J genes are TRBV7-9 and TRBJ1-2; D is possibly TRBD1 (5 bases). Trimming removed 5 bases from V and 7 bases from J, with 11 bases in between. CDR3 size: 12 residues. Germline V gives CDR1 SEHNR, CDR2 FQNEAQ (reference sequence). The CDR3 DNA reads TGTGCCAGCAGCGCCGGGGGAGGTGGCTACACCTTC. As protein: CASSAGGGGYTF.

This clone was seen only once. The genes are TRBV30 and TRBJ2-3, with D perhaps TRBD2 (5 bases). Per the germline V gene, CDR1 is GTSNPN and CDR2 is SVGIG (reference sequence). The CDR3 runs 13 residues. Between the trimmed V and J ends, which lost 3 bases and 5 bases, there was a span of 12 bases. This chain's CDR3 is CAWRGSDGDTQYF. The CDR3 region has the DNA TGTGCCTGGAGAGGGAGCGATGGAGATACGCAGTATTTT.

The chain has TRBV21-1 and TRBJ1-1. TRBV21-1 is noted as a pseudogene. The CDR3 is made up of 17 amino acids. Here the CDR3 reads CASSKNRSSGINTEAFF. The CDR3 nucleotides read TGTGCCAGCAGCAAAAATCGTTCCAGTGGAATTAACACTGAAGCTTTCTTT.

The rearrangement joins TRBV7-2 to TRBJ2-3; D is unresolved. The V and J ends lost 10 bases and 10 bases respectively, with 18 bases between them. Germline V gene data show CDR1 as SGHTA and CDR2 as FQGNSA. The length of the CDR3 is 12 residues. The CDR3 coding sequence is TGTGCCACCCAGCGCCCGCAGGAGTCGCAGTATTTT. Residues: CATQRPQESQYF.

In its sample, this clone was seen a few times. This chain connects TRBV13 to TRBJ1-1; D ambiguous. The CDR3 loop spans 14 amino acids. CDR1 is PRHDT and CDR2 is FYEKMQ in the germline V gene (reference sequence). V was shortened by 5 bases and J by 0 bases, with 10 bases between the two germline ends. CDR3 DNA: TGTGCCAGCAGCCCGTCGACCATGAACACTGAAGCTTTCTTT. This gives the protein CASSPSTMNTEAFF.

The chain employs TRBV5-1 and TRBJ1-1; no reliable D call. The germline CDR1 and CDR2 sequences are SGHRS and YFSETQ. Trimming took 1 base from V and 0 from J, leaving 13 bases between them. This CDR3 is 16 amino acids long. The CDR3 DNA sequence: TGCGCCAGCAGCTTGCAAATTTCCCAGATGAACACTGAAGCTTTCTTT. This codes for CASSLQISQMNTEAFF.

About this clone: This specimen includes other DNA sequences encoding the same CDR3. The chain recombines TRBV18 with TRBJ2-5; D might be TRBD1 (5 bases). Looked up from germline, CDR1 is KGHSH and CDR2 is LQKENI. This CDR3 comprises 14 residues. The V end was cut by 3 bases, the J end by 2 bases, with 10 bases between. CDR3 amino acids: CASSPRAGQETQYF. In DNA, the CDR3 is TGTGCCAGCTCACCTCGGGCAGGGCAAGAGACCCAGTACTTC.